The source of this T cell receptor beta chain is a study of neurological immune-mediated disorders. The team produced cDNA through 5'RACE using 10-nucleotide random UMIs. In TCRdb, the 5' RACE reads were re-called with MiXCR into one record per CDR3 protein. The repertoire holds under 70,000 distinct CDR3 sequences, with about 3.7% as singletons. CDR3 length equals 12 residues. Looked up from germline, CDR1 is SGHDT and CDR2 is YYEEEE. V was shortened by 0 bases and J by 8 bases, with 6 bases between the two germline ends. This clonotype was found many times. The chain employs TRBV5-6 and TRBJ2-1; D uncertain. The TCR sequence derives from a woman in her fifties or sixties with multiple sclerosis. The specimen sequenced was PBMCs. The CDR3 reads CASSLVGHEQFF. In DNA, the CDR3 is TGTGCCAGCAGCTTGGTAGGCCATGAGCAGTTCTTC.